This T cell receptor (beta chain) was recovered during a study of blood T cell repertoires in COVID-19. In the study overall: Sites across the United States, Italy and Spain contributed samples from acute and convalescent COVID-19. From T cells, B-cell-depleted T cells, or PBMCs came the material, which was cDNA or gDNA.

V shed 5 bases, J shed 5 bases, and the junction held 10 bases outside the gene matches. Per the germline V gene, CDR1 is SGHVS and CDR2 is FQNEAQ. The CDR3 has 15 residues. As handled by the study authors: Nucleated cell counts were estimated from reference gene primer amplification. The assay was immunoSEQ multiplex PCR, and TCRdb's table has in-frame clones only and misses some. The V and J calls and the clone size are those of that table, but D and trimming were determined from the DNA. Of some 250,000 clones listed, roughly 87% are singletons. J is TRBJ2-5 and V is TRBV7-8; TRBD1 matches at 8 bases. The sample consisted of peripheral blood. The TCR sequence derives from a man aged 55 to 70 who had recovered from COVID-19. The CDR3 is CASSRLRTGGETQYF. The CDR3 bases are TGTGCCAGCAGCCGCCTGAGAACAGGGGGGGAGACCCAGTACTTC.